The rows below give T cell receptor beta chains drawn from one sample of a study of siplizumab effects on memory and regulatory T cells. Data came from immunoSEQ multiplex PCR; TCRdb stores just in-frame clones and leaves some out. The data contain approximately 97,000 clones, about 93% of them singletons. The sequenced material came from CD4+ T cells sorted from blood. The receptors were gathered from a human donor in good health. CDR3s include the opening cysteine and the closing phenylalanine or tryptophan. The D gene is left open where the match is weak. A row's size may be missing; if present it is once, few, many or a size class.

TRBJ2-3 | NA | NA | TRBV10-1 | TGCGCCAGCAGTCACAGGGGAGCGGGGAGCACAGATACGCAGTATTTT | CASSHRGAGSTDTQYF
TRBJ2-1 | TRBD2 | NA | TRBV27 | TGTGCCAGCAGGTTGACTAGCTTCTACAATGAGCAGTTCTTC | CASRLTSFYNEQFF
TRBJ1-5 | NA | NA | TRBV7-9 | TGTGCCAGCAGCTTTGCGACCCACGACGGCAATCAGCCCCAGCATTTT | CASSFATHDGNQPQHF
TRBJ2-7 | NA | NA | TRBV5-1 | TGCGCCAGCAGCTTGGAACTAGCCTACGAGCAGTACTTC | CASSLELAYEQYF
TRBJ2-7 | NA | NA | TRBV30 | TGTGCCTGGAGTGTATTATGGGGCGAGCAGTACTTC | CAWSVLWGEQYF
TRBJ2-3 | NA | NA | TRBV9 | TGTGCCAGCAGCGCCAGAACGACAGATACGCAGTATTTT | CASSARTTDTQYF
TRBJ2-1 | TRBD2 | NA | TRBV19 | TGTGCCAGTAGTATAGGGGGACTAGTTACCAATGAGCAGTTCTTC | CASSIGGLVTNEQFF
TRBJ1-1 | NA | NA | TRBV2 | TGTGCCAGCAGTCGTAACCGGGCAAGTGGTGAAGCTTTCTTT | CASSRNRASGEAFF
TRBJ2-7 | TRBD1 | NA | TRBV7-6 | TGTGCCAGCAGTTCCGACAGGGATGGGGAGCAGTACTTC | CASSSDRDGEQYF
TRBJ2-2 | TRBD1 | few | TRBV28 | TGTGCCAGCGGGCGACAGGGCGGGACCGGGGAGCTGTTTTTT | CASGRQGGTGELFF